This T cell receptor (beta chain) was sequenced for a study of yellow fever vaccine responses in identical twins. The germline V and J ends were trimmed by 8 bases and 3 bases, with 8 bases remaining between them. Germline lookup yields CDR1 LNHDA and CDR2 SQIVND (reference sequence). The CDR3 spans 11 residues. TCRdb independently ran MiXCR on the RT-PCR reads; one entry per CDR3 protein. Altogether 35,000 or so distinct CDR3 sequences are present, 45% to 65% being singletons, with the ten largest covering 4.5%. The source of this sequence is a woman under 30 who received the yellow fever vaccine. This rearrangement joins TRBV19 to TRBJ2-7; D may correspond to TRBD1 or TRBD2 (5 bases each). Source: T cells from blood (PBMCs), unsorted or a sorted subset (not recorded which), taken before or after yellow fever vaccination (not recorded which). Written as DNA, the CDR3 is TGTGCCAGTGGGGACGGCTACGAGCAGTACTTC. It codes for CASGDGYEQYF.